Shown below are 28 T cell receptor gamma chains from a single sample sequenced in a study of gamma-delta T cells after stem cell transplantation. TCRdb used CATT to re-call clones from the RT-PCR reads. The data hold around 160 gamma-chain clones, with approximately 52% observed a single time. The specimen sequenced was gamma-delta T cells. The receptors derive from a human donor. It is not recorded whose cells these are; they may come from a transplant donor.

The chain has TRGV9 and TRGJ1 or TRGJ2. The J gene comes from matching the DNA to germline here; TCRdb lacks it. The CDR3 totals 15 residues. Germline V gene lookup returns CDR1 GITISATS and CDR2 ISYDGTV (reference sequence). The V gene end was trimmed by 0 bases and the J gene end by 7 bases; junction bases not matched to a gene: 12. Here the CDR3 reads CALWEVQSNRYKKLF. The CDR3, as DNA: TGTGCCTTGTGGGAGGTGCAGTCCAACCGATATAAGAAACTCTTT.

This clone was seen a few times. This sequence is one base from a far larger clone and is likely a read error. The same CDR3 can be traced to other DNA sequences in this sample. CDR3 protein: CALWEVLQELGKKIKVF. The CDR3 region has the DNA TGTGCCCTGTGGGAGGTGCTCCAAGAGTTGGGCAAAAAAATCAAGGTATTT. This chain links TRGV9 with TRGJP. The J gene is not listed in TCRdb, so it was assigned here from a DNA match to germline. CDR1 and CDR2 (germline): GITISATS, ISYDGTV (reference sequence). The CDR3 sequence is 17 residues long.

This clone was picked up a small number of times. A single base separates this from a much larger clone, so it may be a read error. The same CDR3 can be traced to other DNA sequences in this sample. The rearrangement joins TRGV9 to TRGJP. TCRdb is silent on the J gene; assignment here came from matching the DNA to germline. J gave up 7 bases and V 1 base, and 4 bases lay outside the gene matches. The germline V gene has CDR1 GITISATS and CDR2 ISYDGTV (reference sequence). This CDR3 is 16 amino acids long. The CDR3 DNA is TGTGCCTTGTGGGAGGTCCAGGAGTTGGGCAAAAAAATCAAGGTATTT. It translates to CALWEVQELGKKIKVF.

With the J gene uncalled, the V gene is TRGV9. Germline V lookup: CDR1 GITISATS, CDR2 ISYDGTV (reference sequence). The CDR3 consists of 15 residues. The CDR3 sequence: CALWEEELGKKIKVF. The CDR3 bases are TGTGCCTTGTGGGAGGAAGAGTTGGGCAAAAAAATCAAGGTATTC.

The chain links TRGV9 to TRGJP. Assignment of the J gene here rests on matching the DNA to germline, because TCRdb gives none. This CDR3 has 13 residues. Germline lookup yields CDR1 GITISATS and CDR2 ISYDGTV (reference sequence). Losses at the gene ends were 10 bases for V and 6 bases for J; bases not matched to a gene: 3. This CDR3 is CAFLELGKKIKVF. The CDR3 nucleotides read TGTGCCTTCTTAGAGTTGGGCAAAAAAATCAAGGTATTT.

A remark on this clone: Given a far larger clone just one base away, this is likely a sequencing read error. This sequence joins TRGV9 and TRGJP. Here the J gene came from matching the DNA to germline, since TCRdb omits it. The germline CDR1 and CDR2 sequences are GITISATS and ISYDGTV (reference sequence). V was clipped by 2 bases and J by 6 bases; unmatched bases: 4. CDR3 length: 16 amino acids. The CDR3 nucleotides read TGTGCCTTGTGGGAGGCGTCAGAGTTGGGCAAAAAAATCAAGGTATTT. Translation: CALWEASELGKKIKVF.

The rearrangement links TRGV9 to TRGJ1 or TRGJ2. TCRdb supplies no J gene; here it was assigned by aligning the nucleotide sequence to germline. The germline V gene has CDR1 GITISATS and CDR2 ISYDGTV (reference sequence). V gave up 5 bases and J gave up 12 bases; unmatched junction bases: 16. The CDR3 is 13 residues long. The CDR3: CALWGTRGSGKLF. DNA for the CDR3: TGTGCCTTGTGGGGGACTAGGGGATCGGGGAAACTCTTT.

Turning to this clone: This is likely an artifact of a read error, given a far larger clone one base away. A V gene of TRGV8 was called, but no J gene was assigned. Germline V gene sequence: CDR1 VENAVY, CDR2 YDSYNSRV. The CDR3 runs to 11 residues. The CDR3 reads CATWGYYKKLF. The DNA for the CDR3 is TGTGCCACCTGGGGATATTATAAGAAACTCTTC.

The genes are TRGV2 and TRGJ1 or TRGJ2. Matching the DNA to germline supplied the J gene, which TCRdb does not give. Per the germline V gene, CDR1 is EGSNGY and CDR2 is YDSYNSKV. The CDR3 runs to 15 residues. The ends lost 1 base at V and 6 bases at J; junction bases unmatched: 12. The CDR3 region has the DNA TGTGCCACCTGGGACGGTCTGCGGTGCGCTTATAAGAAACTCTTT. It translates to CATWDGLRCAYKKLF.

The chain has TRGV9 and TRGJP. In the absence of a J gene in TCRdb, the DNA was matched to germline to assign it here. Germline CDR1 and CDR2: GITISATS and ISYDGTV (reference sequence). This CDR3 contains 15 residues. The J segment lost 9 bases and the V segment lost 6 bases, leaving 8 bases of the junction unmatched. CDR3 in DNA: TGTGCCTTGTGGTCGAGGGGGTTGGGCAAAAAAATCAAGGTATTT. Its translation is CALWSRGLGKKIKVF.

The chain is built from TRGV2 and TRGJ1 or TRGJ2. No J segment appears in TCRdb, so it was assigned here by matching the sequence to germline. The CDR3 length is 13 residues. The V gene's germline CDR1 is EGSNGY and CDR2 YDSYNSKV. The V gene end was trimmed by 0 bases and the J gene end by 6 bases; junction bases not matched to a gene: 5. CDR3 amino acids: CATWDGPGYKKLF. CDR3 in DNA: TGTGCCACCTGGGACGGGCCGGGTTATAAGAAACTCTTT.

This sequence joins TRGV2 and TRGJ1 or TRGJ2. The J gene, missing from TCRdb, was assigned here through DNA to germline matching. The CDR3 extends over 11 amino acids. V shed 1 base, J shed 9 bases, and the junction held 3 bases outside the gene matches. The germline V gene has CDR1 EGSNGY and CDR2 YDSYNSKV. The CDR3 loop reads CATWDGPKKLF. For the CDR3, the DNA is TGTGCCACCTGGGACGGACCTAAGAAACTCTTT.

A remark on this clone: A far larger clone is only one base removed, so a read error is likely. The chain has TRGV9 and TRGJ1 or TRGJ2. Since TCRdb gives no J gene, matching the DNA to germline was used here to assign it. Per the germline V gene, CDR1 is GITISATS and CDR2 is ISYDGTV (reference sequence). The CDR3 runs 13 residues. The CDR3 spells CALREATLYKKLF. CDR3 DNA sequence: TGTGCCTTGCGGGAGGCGACCCTATATAAGAAACTCTTT.

The chain uses TRGV9 and TRGJP. The J gene, not given by TCRdb, was assigned here from a germline match of the nucleotide sequence. The ends lost 2 bases at V and 6 bases at J; junction bases unmatched: 7. Per the germline V gene, CDR1 is GITISATS and CDR2 is ISYDGTV (reference sequence). The CDR3 extends over 17 amino acids. The CDR3 sequence is CALWEAHLELGKKIKVF. CDR3 bases: TGTGCCTTGTGGGAGGCACACTTAGAGTTGGGCAAAAAAATCAAGGTATTT.

This clone has just a few counts. A far larger clone is a single base away, which makes a read error likely. The chain employs TRGV5 and TRGJ1 or TRGJ2. TCRdb lists no J gene, so it was determined here by aligning the DNA to germline. CDR1 is VINAFY and CDR2 is YDVSNSKD in the germline V gene. The CDR3 extends over 13 amino acids. CDR3 sequence (DNA): TGTGCCACCCGGGACAGAAGGGGATATAAGAAACTCTTT. Its translation: CATRDRRGYKKLF.

This clone is termed hyperexpanded. The chain employs TRGV2 and TRGJ1 or TRGJ2. The J gene is not listed in TCRdb, so it was assigned here from a DNA match to germline. The CDR3 consists of 14 residues. Germline assignment: CDR1 EGSNGY and CDR2 YDSYNSKV. V lost 1 base to trimming and J lost 8 bases; unmatched junction nucleotides: 11. The CDR3 coding sequence is TGTGCCACCTGGGACGGACTTGAAGATAATAAGAAACTCTTT. Translated, it gives CATWDGLEDNKKLF.

The chain combines TRGV4 with TRGJ1 or TRGJ2. No J segment appears in TCRdb, so it was assigned here by matching the sequence to germline. J lost 9 bases, V lost 2 bases, and 4 bases had no gene match. This CDR3 comprises 11 residues. The germline V gene has CDR1 EGSTGY and CDR2 YDSYTSSV. Here the CDR3 reads CATWDEFKKLF. In DNA, the CDR3 is TGTGCCACCTGGGATGAGTTTAAGAAACTCTTT.

This clone qualifies as hyperexpanded (1% or more). The chain couples TRGV2 to TRGJP2. Here the J gene came from matching the DNA to germline, since TCRdb omits it. The ends lost 6 bases at V and 1 base at J; junction bases unmatched: 2. Germline CDR1 is EGSNGY and CDR2 is YDSYNSKV. The CDR3 extends over 13 amino acids. The CDR3 region has the DNA TGTGCCACCTGGTCTAGTAGTGATTGGATCAAGACGTTT. Translated, it gives CATWSSSDWIKTF.

The J gene is TRGJP, the V gene TRGV9. No J gene is reported in TCRdb; it was inferred here by comparing the DNA with germline. The CDR3 is made up of 14 amino acids. V shed 5 bases and J 9 bases; nucleotides not matched to a gene: 4. Germline V gene lookup returns CDR1 GITISATS and CDR2 ISYDGTV (reference sequence). The CDR3 DNA reads as TGTGCCTTGTGGGGAGGGTTGGGCAAAAAAATCAAGGTATTT. Protein product: CALWGGLGKKIKVF.

This clone rates as large. The same CDR3 can be traced to other DNA sequences in this sample. The CDR3 reads CATWDINYYKKLF. The CDR3 coding sequence is TGTGCCACCTGGGATATCAATTATTATAAGAAACTCTTT. The V gene is TRGV8, the J gene TRGJ1 or TRGJ2. The CDR3 is 13 amino acids. The germline gives CDR1 VENAVY, CDR2 YDSYNSRV. V lost 2 bases to trimming and J lost 1 base; unmatched junction nucleotides: 2.

This clone has just a few counts. The TCRdb protein, from a much larger clone, departs from this DNA's translation at residue 10, likely by read error; the protein shown derives from the DNA. V is TRGV9 and J is TRGJP. The J gene, not given by TCRdb, was assigned here from a germline match of the nucleotide sequence. Germline loops: CDR1 GITISATS, CDR2 ISYDGTV (reference sequence). This CDR3 has 17 residues. CDR3 amino acids: CALWEVLQESGKKIKVF. In DNA form, the CDR3 reads TGTGCCTTGTGGGAGGTGCTCCAAGAGTCGGGCAAAAAAATCAAGGTATTT.

This clone showed up just a few times. A far larger clone is a single base away, which makes a read error likely. This rearrangement joins TRGV9 to TRGJP. TCRdb gives no J gene; it was assigned here by matching the DNA to germline. The CDR3 totals 16 residues. CDR1 and CDR2 (germline): GITISATS, ISYDGTV (reference sequence). CDR3 bases: TGTGCCTTGTGGGAGGTCCAAGAGTTGGGCAGAAAAATCAAGGTATTT. Encoded protein: CALWEVQELGRKIKVF.

The CDR3 coding sequence is TGTGCCACCTGGGACGGAGGGAAGAAACTCTTT. This gives the protein CATWDGGKKLF. The chain recombines TRGV2 with TRGJ1 or TRGJ2. In the absence of a J gene in TCRdb, the DNA was matched to germline to assign it here. This CDR3 is 11 amino acids long. Germline CDR1 EGSNGY, CDR2 YDSYNSKV. J was trimmed by 10 bases and V by 1 base; bases with no gene match: 4.

The rearrangement joins TRGV2 to TRGJP2. TCRdb does not report a J gene; here it was assigned by matching the DNA to germline references. Trimming took 0 bases from V and 2 from J; bases not matched to a gene: 3. The germline V gene has CDR1 EGSNGY and CDR2 YDSYNSKV. This CDR3 spans 15 amino acids. For the CDR3, the DNA is TGTGCCACCTGGGACGGGGGAAGTAGTGATTGGATCAAGACGTTT. Its translation: CATWDGGSSDWIKTF.

The chain has TRGV9 and TRGJP. The J gene, not given by TCRdb, was assigned here from a germline match of the nucleotide sequence. This CDR3 is 16 amino acids long. V trimming: 6 bases; J trimming: 2 bases; junction bases outside the gene matches: 4. Germline V gene lookup returns CDR1 GITISATS and CDR2 ISYDGTV (reference sequence). The CDR3 sequence is CALWTRQELGKKIKVF. The CDR3 DNA reads TGTGCCTTGTGGACCCGGCAAGAGTTGGGCAAAAAAATCAAGGTATTT.

The V gene is TRGV9, the J gene TRGJ1 or TRGJ2. TCRdb does not report a J gene; here it was assigned by matching the DNA to germline references. This CDR3 spans 15 amino acids. The germline V gene has CDR1 GITISATS and CDR2 ISYDGTV (reference sequence). V lost 0 bases to trimming and J lost 3 bases; unmatched junction nucleotides: 8. The CDR3 here is CALWEVVPLYYKKLF. DNA for the CDR3: TGTGCCTTGTGGGAGGTGGTTCCCCTTTATTATAAGAAACTCTTT.

The J gene is TRGJ1 or TRGJ2, the V gene TRGV9. The J gene was missing in TCRdb and was found by matching the end of the DNA to germline. The CDR3 is 11 residues long. The germline CDR1 and CDR2 sequences are GITISATS and ISYDGTV (reference sequence). The V gene end was trimmed by 4 bases and the J gene end by 7 bases; junction bases not matched to a gene: 4. The DNA of the CDR3 is TGTGCCTTGTGGGAAAGATATAAGAAACTCTTT. Its translation is CALWERYKKLF.

As concerns this clone: A far larger clone is only one base removed, so a read error is likely. The CDR3 here is CATWRYYKKLF. The DNA of the CDR3 is TGTGCCACCTGGAGATATTATAAGAAACTCTTT. V and J are TRGV8 and TRGJ1 or TRGJ2. TCRdb carries no J gene annotation; the J gene was assigned here by matching the DNA with germline. The CDR3 spans 11 residues. V trimming: 6 bases; J trimming: 4 bases; junction bases outside the gene matches: 3. The germline V gene encodes CDR1 VENAVY and CDR2 YDSYNSRV.